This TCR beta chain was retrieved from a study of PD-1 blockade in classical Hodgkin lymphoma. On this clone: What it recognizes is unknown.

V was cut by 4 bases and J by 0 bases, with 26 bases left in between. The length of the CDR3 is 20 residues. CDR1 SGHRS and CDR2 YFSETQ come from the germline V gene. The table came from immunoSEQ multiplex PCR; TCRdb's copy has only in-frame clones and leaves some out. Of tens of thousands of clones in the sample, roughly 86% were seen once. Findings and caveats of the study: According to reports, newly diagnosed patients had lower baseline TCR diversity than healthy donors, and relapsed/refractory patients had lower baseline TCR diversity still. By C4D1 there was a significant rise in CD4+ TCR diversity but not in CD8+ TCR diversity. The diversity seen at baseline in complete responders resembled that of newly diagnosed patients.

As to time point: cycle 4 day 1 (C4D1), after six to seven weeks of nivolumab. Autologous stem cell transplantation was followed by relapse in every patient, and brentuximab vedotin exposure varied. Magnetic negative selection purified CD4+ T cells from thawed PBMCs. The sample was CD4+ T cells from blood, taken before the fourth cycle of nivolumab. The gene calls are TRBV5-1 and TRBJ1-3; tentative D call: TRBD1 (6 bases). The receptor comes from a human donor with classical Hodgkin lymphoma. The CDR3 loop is CASSPSPLIQGSPSGNTIYF. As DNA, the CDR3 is TGCGCCAGCAGCCCCTCCCCGCTTATACAGGGTTCTCCCTCTGGAAACACCATATATTTT.